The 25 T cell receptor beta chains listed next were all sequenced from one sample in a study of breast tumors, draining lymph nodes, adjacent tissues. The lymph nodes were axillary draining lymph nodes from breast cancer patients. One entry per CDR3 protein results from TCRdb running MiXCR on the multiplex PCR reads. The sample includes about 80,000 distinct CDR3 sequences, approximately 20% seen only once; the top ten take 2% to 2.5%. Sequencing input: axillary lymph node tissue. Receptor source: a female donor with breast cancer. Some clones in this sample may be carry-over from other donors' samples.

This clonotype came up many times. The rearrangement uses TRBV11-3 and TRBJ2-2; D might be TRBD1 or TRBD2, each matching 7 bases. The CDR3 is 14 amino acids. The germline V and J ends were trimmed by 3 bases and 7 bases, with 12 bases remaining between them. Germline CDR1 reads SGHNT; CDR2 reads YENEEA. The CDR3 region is CASSFSGGGGELFF. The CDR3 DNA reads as TGTGCCAGCAGCTTCTCAGGGGGGGGCGGGGAGCTGTTTTTT.

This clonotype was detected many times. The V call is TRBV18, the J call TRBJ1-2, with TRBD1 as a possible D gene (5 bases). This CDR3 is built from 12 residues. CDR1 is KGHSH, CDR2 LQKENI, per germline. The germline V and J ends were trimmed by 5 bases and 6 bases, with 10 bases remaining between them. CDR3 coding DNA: TGTGCCAGCTCAACCTTGGGGGATGGCTACACCTTC. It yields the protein CASSTLGDGYTF.

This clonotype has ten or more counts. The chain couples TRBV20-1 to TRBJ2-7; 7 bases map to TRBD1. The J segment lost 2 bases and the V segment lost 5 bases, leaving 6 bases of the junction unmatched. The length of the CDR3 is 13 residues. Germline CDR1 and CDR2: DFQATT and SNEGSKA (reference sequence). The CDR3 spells CSAPGTDPYEQYF. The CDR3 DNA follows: TGCAGTGCTCCCGGGACAGACCCCTACGAGCAGTACTTC.

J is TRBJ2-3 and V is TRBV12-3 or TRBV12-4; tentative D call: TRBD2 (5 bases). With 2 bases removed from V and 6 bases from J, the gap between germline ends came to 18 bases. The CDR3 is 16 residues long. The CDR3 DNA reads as TGTGCCAGCAGTTTATTGGCGGGCGGCCTGGGGGATACGCAGTATTTT. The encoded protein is CASSLLAGGLGDTQYF.

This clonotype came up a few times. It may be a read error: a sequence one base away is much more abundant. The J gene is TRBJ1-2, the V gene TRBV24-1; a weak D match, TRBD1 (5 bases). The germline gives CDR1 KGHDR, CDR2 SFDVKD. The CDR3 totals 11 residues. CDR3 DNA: TGTGCCACCGGTCAGGGAGGCGGCTACGCCTTC. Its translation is CATGQGGGYAF.

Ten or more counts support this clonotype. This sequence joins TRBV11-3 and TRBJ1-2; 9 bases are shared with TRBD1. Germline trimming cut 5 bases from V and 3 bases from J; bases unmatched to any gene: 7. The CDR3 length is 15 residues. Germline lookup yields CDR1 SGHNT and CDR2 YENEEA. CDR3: CASSPQGALDYGYTF. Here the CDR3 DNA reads TGTGCCAGCAGCCCACAGGGGGCGCTGGACTATGGCTACACCTTC.

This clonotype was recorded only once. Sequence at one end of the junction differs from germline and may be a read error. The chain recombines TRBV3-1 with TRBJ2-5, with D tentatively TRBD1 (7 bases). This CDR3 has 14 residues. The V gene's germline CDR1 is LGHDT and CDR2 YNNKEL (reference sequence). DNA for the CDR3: TGTGTCAGCAATTACGGGCAGGGGGGAGAGACCCAGTACTTC. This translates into CVSNYGQGGETQYF.

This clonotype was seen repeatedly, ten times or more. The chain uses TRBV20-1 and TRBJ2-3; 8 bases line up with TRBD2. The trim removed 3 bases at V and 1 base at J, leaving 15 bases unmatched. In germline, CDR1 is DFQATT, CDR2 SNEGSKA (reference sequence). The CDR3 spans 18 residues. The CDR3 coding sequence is TGCAGTGCTAGCGGGCCAGGAAGCGGGAGAGGAGGCACAGATACGCAGTATTTT. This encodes CSASGPGSGRGGTDTQYF.

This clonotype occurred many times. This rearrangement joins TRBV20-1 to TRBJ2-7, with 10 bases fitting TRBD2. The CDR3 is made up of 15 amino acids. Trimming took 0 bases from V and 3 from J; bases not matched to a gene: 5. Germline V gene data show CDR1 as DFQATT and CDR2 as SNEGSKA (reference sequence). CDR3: CSARDGSGRDYEQYF. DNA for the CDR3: TGCAGTGCTAGAGATGGGAGCGGGAGGGACTACGAGCAGTACTTC.

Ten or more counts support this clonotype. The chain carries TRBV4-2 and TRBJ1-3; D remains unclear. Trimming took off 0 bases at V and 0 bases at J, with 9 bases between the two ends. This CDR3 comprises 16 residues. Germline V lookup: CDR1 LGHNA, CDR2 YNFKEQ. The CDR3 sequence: CASSQDPGSSGNTIYF. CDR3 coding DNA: TGTGCCAGCAGCCAAGATCCCGGGAGCTCTGGAAACACCATATATTTT.

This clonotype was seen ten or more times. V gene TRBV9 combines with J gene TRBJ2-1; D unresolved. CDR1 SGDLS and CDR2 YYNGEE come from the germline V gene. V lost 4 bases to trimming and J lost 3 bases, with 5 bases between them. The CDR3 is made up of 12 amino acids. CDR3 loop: CASSPNYNEQFF. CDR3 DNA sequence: TGTGCCAGCAGCCCAAACTACAATGAGCAGTTCTTC.

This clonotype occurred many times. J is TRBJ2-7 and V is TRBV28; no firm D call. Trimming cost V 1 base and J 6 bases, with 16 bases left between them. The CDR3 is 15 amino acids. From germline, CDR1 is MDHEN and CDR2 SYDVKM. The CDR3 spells CASSLFATGRGEQYF. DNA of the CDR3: TGTGCCAGCAGTTTATTCGCGACTGGACGCGGCGAGCAGTACTTC.

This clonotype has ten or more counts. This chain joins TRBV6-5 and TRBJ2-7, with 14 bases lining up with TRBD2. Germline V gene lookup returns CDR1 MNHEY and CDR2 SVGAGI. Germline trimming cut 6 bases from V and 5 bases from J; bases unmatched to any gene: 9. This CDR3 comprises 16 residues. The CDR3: CASRIGLAGGQDEQYF. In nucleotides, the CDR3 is TGTGCCAGCAGGATTGGACTAGCGGGAGGACAAGACGAGCAGTACTTC.

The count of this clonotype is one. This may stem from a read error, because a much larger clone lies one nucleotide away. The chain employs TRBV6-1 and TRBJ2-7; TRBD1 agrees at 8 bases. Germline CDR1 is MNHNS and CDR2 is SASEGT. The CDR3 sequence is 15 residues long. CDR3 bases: TGTGCCAGCAGTGTGCCGACAGGGGATCCCTACGAGCAGTGCTTC. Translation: CASSVPTGDPYEQCF.

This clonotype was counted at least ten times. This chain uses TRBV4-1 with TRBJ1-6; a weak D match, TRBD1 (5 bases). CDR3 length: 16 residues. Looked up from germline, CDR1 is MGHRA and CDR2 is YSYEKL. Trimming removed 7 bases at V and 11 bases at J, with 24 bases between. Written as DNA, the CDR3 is TGCGCCAGCACCTCCTCTACCTCAGGGTTGGAGGCACCCCTCCACTTT. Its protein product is CASTSSTSGLEAPLHF.

DNA of the CDR3: TGTGCCTCCAGGGGGGCTGCCAAAAACATTCAGTACTTC. Residues: CASRGAAKNIQYF. This chain links TRBV2 with TRBJ2-4; a weak D match, TRBD1 (7 bases). The germline V gene has CDR1 SNHLY and CDR2 FYNNEI. Between the trimmed V and J ends, which lost 11 bases and 1 base, there was a span of 12 bases. The CDR3 totals 13 residues.

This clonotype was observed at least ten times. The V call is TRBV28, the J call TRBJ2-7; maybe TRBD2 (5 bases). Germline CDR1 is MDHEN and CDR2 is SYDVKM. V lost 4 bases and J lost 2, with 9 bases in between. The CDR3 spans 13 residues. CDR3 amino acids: CASSYSGTYEQYF. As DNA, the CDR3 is TGTGCCAGCAGTTACAGCGGAACCTACGAGCAGTACTTC. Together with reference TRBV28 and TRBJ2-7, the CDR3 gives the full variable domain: DVKVTQSSRYLVKRTGEKVFLECVQDMDHENMFWYRQDPGLGLRLIYFSYDVKMKEKGDIPEGYSVSREKKERFSLILESASTNQTSMYLCASSYSGTYEQYFGPGTRLTVT.

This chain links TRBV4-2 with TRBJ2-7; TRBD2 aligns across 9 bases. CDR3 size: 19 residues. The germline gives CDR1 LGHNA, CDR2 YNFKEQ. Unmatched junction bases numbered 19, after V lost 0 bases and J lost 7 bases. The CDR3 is CASSQDGAGGPLGPREQYF. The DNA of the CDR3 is TGTGCCAGCAGCCAAGATGGCGCGGGAGGGCCCCTTGGGCCTCGGGAGCAGTACTTC.

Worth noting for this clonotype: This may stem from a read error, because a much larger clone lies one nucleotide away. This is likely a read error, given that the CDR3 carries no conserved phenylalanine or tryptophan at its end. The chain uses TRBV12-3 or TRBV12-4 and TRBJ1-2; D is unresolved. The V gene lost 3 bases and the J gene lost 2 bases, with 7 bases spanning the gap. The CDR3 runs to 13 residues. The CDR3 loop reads CASSFKQNYGYTL. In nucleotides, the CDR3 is TGTGCCAGCAGTTTCAAGCAGAACTATGGCTACACCTTA.

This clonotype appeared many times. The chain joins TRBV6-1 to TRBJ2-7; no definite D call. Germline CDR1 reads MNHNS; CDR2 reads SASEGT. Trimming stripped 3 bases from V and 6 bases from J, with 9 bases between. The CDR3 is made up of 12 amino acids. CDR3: CASSDPAFEQYF. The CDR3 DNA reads TGTGCCAGCAGTGACCCAGCCTTCGAGCAGTACTTC.

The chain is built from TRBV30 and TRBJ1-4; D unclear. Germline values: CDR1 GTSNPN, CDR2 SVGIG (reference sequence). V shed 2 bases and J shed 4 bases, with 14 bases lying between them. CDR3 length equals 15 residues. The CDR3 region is CAWSLGRRGNEKLFF. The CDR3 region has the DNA TGTGCCTGGAGTCTCGGACGGCGGGGTAATGAAAAACTGTTTTTT.

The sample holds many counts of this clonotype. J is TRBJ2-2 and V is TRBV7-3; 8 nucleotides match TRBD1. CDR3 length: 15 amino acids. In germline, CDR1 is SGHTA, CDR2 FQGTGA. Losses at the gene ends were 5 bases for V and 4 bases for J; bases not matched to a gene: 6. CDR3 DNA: TGTGCCAGCAGCCCCGGACAGGGCTTCACCGGGGAGCTGTTTTTT. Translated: CASSPGQGFTGELFF.

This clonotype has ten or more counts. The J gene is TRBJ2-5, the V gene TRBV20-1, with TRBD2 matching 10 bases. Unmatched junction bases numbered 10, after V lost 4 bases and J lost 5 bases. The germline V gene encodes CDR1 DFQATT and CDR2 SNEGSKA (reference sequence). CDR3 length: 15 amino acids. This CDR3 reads CSAKSRAGGEETQYF. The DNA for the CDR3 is TGCAGTGCTAAAAGTCGAGCGGGAGGGGAGGAGACCCAGTACTTC.

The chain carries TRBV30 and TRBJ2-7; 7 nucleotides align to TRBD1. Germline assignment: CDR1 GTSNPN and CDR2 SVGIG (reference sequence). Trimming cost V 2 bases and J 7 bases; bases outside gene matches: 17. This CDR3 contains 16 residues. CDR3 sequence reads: CAWSPRGAGGLGEQYF. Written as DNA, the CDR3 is TGTGCCTGGAGTCCGAGGGGTGCAGGGGGTCTCGGGGAGCAGTACTTC.

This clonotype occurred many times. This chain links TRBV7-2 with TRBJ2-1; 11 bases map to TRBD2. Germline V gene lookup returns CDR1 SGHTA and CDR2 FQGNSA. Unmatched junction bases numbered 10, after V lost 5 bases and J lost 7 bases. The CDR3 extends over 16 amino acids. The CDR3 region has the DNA TGTGCCAGCAGCCTCACTCCGGGACTAGCGGCTAATGAGCAGTTCTTC. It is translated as CASSLTPGLAANEQFF.